The T cell receptor (beta chain) under discussion was sequenced for a study of blood T cell repertoires in COVID-19. V lost 5 bases and J 1 base, leaving 8 bases between the germline ends. The CDR3 contains 13 residues. Looked up from germline, CDR1 is SGHAT and CDR2 is FQNNGV. The authors' processing: Amplifying reference gene primers gave estimates of nucleated cell counts. Clones were sequenced by immunoSEQ multiplex PCR, and TCRdb holds only the in-frame ones, with some missing. That table supplies the V and J calls and clone size; D and trimming were determined from the DNA. The sample has about 100,000 clones, almost 80% seen once.

The sample consisted of peripheral blood. The receptor was derived from an older woman with acute or convalescent COVID-19. V and J are TRBV11-2 and TRBJ2-5; D ambiguous. CDR3 in amino acids: CASSTTVQETQYF. CDR3 DNA: TGTGCCAGCAGCACAACAGTCCAAGAGACCCAGTACTTC.